Listed here are 15 T cell receptor beta chains from one sample, sequenced in a study of beta chain features in type 1 diabetes. Reverse transcription of all isolated RNA meant that expressed TCRB transcripts were sequenced. The table came from immunoSEQ multiplex PCR; TCRdb's copy has only in-frame clones and leaves some out. The table records under 250,000 clones, less than 15% of them present only once. Material: naive CD4+ T cells from blood. The receptors were gathered from a woman aged 40 to 50 in good health.

This clone was observed a few times. For the CDR3, the DNA is TGTGCCAGCAGTGGTTCTTTAGGACAGTACACTGAAGCTTTCTTT. This codes for CASSGSLGQYTEAFF. The genes are TRBV6-5 and TRBJ1-1, with D perhaps TRBD1 (6 bases). Trimming cost V 5 bases and J 3 bases, with 16 bases left between them. The CDR3 length is 15 residues. Germline CDR1 MNHEY, CDR2 SVGAGI.

This clone was picked up a small number of times. V is TRBV4-2 and J is TRBJ1-3; 7 bases agree with TRBD1. This CDR3 contains 16 residues. Germline V lookup: CDR1 LGHNA, CDR2 YNFKEQ. V was clipped by 5 bases and J by 5 bases; unmatched bases: 12. In DNA, the CDR3 is TGTGCCAGCAGCATAGCCGGATCGGGACAGCGAAACACCATATATTTT. Encoded protein: CASSIAGSGQRNTIYF.

The rearrangement joins TRBV10-3 to TRBJ2-3, with 9 bases lining up with TRBD2. The germline CDR1 and CDR2 sequences are ENHRY and SYGVKD. The CDR3 runs 17 residues. The V gene end was trimmed by 0 bases and the J gene end by 3 bases; junction bases not matched to a gene: 7. CDR3: CAISESPGLARTDTQYF. CDR3 sequence (DNA): TGTGCCATCAGTGAGTCGCCGGGACTAGCCAGGACAGATACGCAGTATTTT.

At least ten counts were recorded for this clone. The genes are TRBV29-1 and TRBJ2-5; 8 bases match TRBD1. Trimming took 5 bases from V and 4 from J; bases not matched to a gene: 3. The CDR3 loop spans 12 amino acids. Germline V gene sequence: CDR1 SQVTM, CDR2 ANQGSEA. CDR3 DNA sequence: TGCAGCGTTTCGACAGGGGTAGAGACCCAGTACTTC. Translated: CSVSTGVETQYF.

This sequence joins TRBV5-1 and TRBJ2-3; TRBD1 might be the D (5 bases). Germline V gene sequence: CDR1 SGHRS, CDR2 YFSETQ. The CDR3 runs to 16 residues. The V and J ends lost 0 bases and 0 bases respectively, with 11 bases between them. This CDR3 reads CASSLGRVGSTDTQYF. The DNA for the CDR3 is TGCGCCAGCAGCTTGGGCAGGGTCGGAAGCACAGATACGCAGTATTTT.

There are a few counts of this clone. The chain combines TRBV7-2 with TRBJ2-5, with TRBD2 matching over 8 bases. Losses at the gene ends were 5 bases for V and 5 bases for J; bases not matched to a gene: 7. The V gene's germline CDR1 is SGHTA and CDR2 FQGNSA. The length of the CDR3 is 14 residues. The CDR3 DNA sequence: TGTGCCAGCAGCCCGCGGACTAGCCTCGAGACCCAGTACTTC. Residues: CASSPRTSLETQYF.

The sample holds a few counts of this clone. The gene calls are TRBV28 and TRBJ1-1; weak D call: TRBD1 (5 bases). The CDR3 consists of 14 residues. Deletions cut 5 bases from V and 2 bases from J, with 12 bases between. Germline values: CDR1 MDHEN, CDR2 SYDVKM. DNA for the CDR3: TGTGCCAGCAGTCCCTCCGACAGAAACACTGAAGCTTTCTTT. Amino acids: CASSPSDRNTEAFF.

This clone has more than one count but fewer than ten. The chain combines TRBV9 with TRBJ2-5, with 7 bases that match TRBD2. The CDR3 consists of 15 residues. Germline V gene data show CDR1 as SGDLS and CDR2 as YYNGEE. V lost 3 bases, J lost 4 bases, and 9 bases stayed unmatched. CDR3 loop: CASSAPPGGIETQYF. The CDR3 DNA reads TGTGCCAGCAGCGCCCCCCCCGGGGGGATAGAGACCCAGTACTTC.

The chain combines TRBV19 with TRBJ1-2; 8 nucleotides align to TRBD1. With 6 bases clipped from V and 4 bases from J, the junction kept 7 bases outside the gene matches. Germline V gives CDR1 LNHDA, CDR2 SQIVND (reference sequence). The CDR3 covers 14 residues. CDR3 region: CASRETGEVYGYTF. The CDR3 coding sequence is TGTGCCAGTAGGGAGACAGGGGAAGTCTATGGCTACACCTTC.

This clone was detected once. The chain couples TRBV11-2 to TRBJ2-5; TRBD2 matches 7 bases. Germline CDR1 is SGHAT and CDR2 is FQNNGV. The CDR3 extends over 16 amino acids. Trimming took 3 bases from V and 4 from J; bases not matched to a gene: 11. The CDR3 loop reads CASSLGRSGVRETQYF. In DNA, the CDR3 is TGTGCCAGCAGCTTGGGGAGAAGCGGGGTGAGAGAGACCCAGTACTTC.

The chain uses TRBV19 and TRBJ2-5; 9 nucleotides match TRBD2. The CDR3 runs to 16 residues. J lost 5 bases, V lost 1 base, and 8 bases had no gene match. CDR1 and CDR2 (germline): LNHDA, SQIVND (reference sequence). As DNA, the CDR3 is TGTGCCAGTAGTATAGGGAGCGGGGGGCGCATGGAGACCCAGTACTTC. This sequence encodes CASSIGSGGRMETQYF. Variable domain in full (rest from reference TRBV19 and TRBJ2-5): DGGITQSPKYLFRKEGQNVTLSCEQNLNHDAMYWYRQDPGQGLRLIYYSQIVNDFQKGDIAEGYSVSREKKESFPLTVTSAQKNPTAFYLCASSIGSGGRMETQYFGPGTRLLVL.

This clone appeared a few times. The rearrangement links TRBV19 to TRBJ1-2; 9 bases are shared with TRBD1. V was clipped by 5 bases and J by 4 bases; unmatched bases: 2. The CDR3 has 13 amino acids. CDR1 LNHDA and CDR2 SQIVND come from the germline V gene (reference sequence). For the CDR3, the DNA is TGTGCCAGTAGTGAACAGGGGGCCTATGGCTACACCTTC. Residues: CASSEQGAYGYTF.

The chain couples TRBV5-1 to TRBJ2-3; D is undetermined. V was pared by 0 bases and J by 6 bases, with 11 bases between. Germline V gene data show CDR1 as SGHRS and CDR2 as YFSETQ. The CDR3 has 14 residues. CDR3 loop: CASSLDSLGDTQYF. For the CDR3, the DNA is TGCGCCAGCAGCTTGGACTCCCTCGGGGATACGCAGTATTTT.

This chain links TRBV2 with TRBJ1-2; TRBD1 matches 12 bases. The CDR3 sequence is 15 residues long. Trimming cost V 6 bases and J 8 bases; bases outside gene matches: 10. CDR1 is SNHLY, CDR2 FYNNEI, per germline. The CDR3: CASSVGTGGFRGYTF. The CDR3 DNA sequence: TGTGCCAGCAGCGTAGGGACAGGGGGCTTTCGGGGCTACACCTTC. The whole variable domain, remainder taken from reference TRBV2 and TRBJ1-2, is EPEVTQTPSHQVTQMGQEVILRCVPISNHLYFYWYRQILGQKVEFLVSFYNNEISEKSEIFDDQFSVERPDGSNFTLKIRSTKLEDSAMYFCASSVGTGGFRGYTFGSGTRLTVV.

V usage is TRBV7-9 and J usage is TRBJ2-4; 7 nucleotides align to TRBD1. Per the germline V gene, CDR1 is SEHNR and CDR2 is FQNEAQ (reference sequence). Trimming at V came to 3 bases and at J to 8 bases, leaving 10 bases not matched to a gene. The CDR3 length is 15 residues. The CDR3 here is CASSFLTGPFDIQYF. In DNA, the CDR3 is TGTGCCAGCAGCTTCCTGACAGGGCCTTTCGACATTCAGTACTTC.